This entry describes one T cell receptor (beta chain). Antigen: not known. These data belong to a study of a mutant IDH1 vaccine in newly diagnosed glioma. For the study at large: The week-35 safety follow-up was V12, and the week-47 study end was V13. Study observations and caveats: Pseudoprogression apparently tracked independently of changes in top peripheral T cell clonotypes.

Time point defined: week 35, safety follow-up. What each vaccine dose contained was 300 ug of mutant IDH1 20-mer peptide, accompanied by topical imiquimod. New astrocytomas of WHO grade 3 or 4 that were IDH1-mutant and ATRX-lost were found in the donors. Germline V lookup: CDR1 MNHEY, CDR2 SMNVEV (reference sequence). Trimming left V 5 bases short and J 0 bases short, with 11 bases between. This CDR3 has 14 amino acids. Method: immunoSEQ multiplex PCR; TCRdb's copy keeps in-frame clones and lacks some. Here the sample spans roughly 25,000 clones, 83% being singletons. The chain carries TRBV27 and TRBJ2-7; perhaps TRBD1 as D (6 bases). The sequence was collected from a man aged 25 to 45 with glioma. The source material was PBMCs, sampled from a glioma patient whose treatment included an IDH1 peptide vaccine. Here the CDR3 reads CASSLGDNSYEQYF. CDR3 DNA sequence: TGTGCCAGCAGTCTTGGGGACAACTCCTACGAGCAGTACTTC.